This T cell receptor (beta chain) was identified during a study of shared clonotypes between healthy human individuals (dated by TCRdb to about 2020). As for the study more broadly: Two women and a few men aged 18 to 49 years were included in the cohort. Different laboratories and diverse techniques were used to prepare libraries and sequence TCR repertoires, to increase sequencing depth and limit assay-specific biases. For each donor, three plates each were used for CD4 naive and CD4 memory, two plates were used for CD8 naive, and one plate was used for CD8 memory. Blood TCR repertoires of five healthy adults were deeply sequenced to estimate repertoire size and the extent of clonotype sharing between individuals. Leukapheresis yielded between about 0.85 and 9.5 billion PBMCs per donor. On the study overall, not on this receptor specifically: Pairwise subsampling indicated that sequencing depth was expected to affect the degree of clonotype sharing among donors. Higher generation probabilities were observed for clonotypes shared by all four sorted-subset donors than for non-shared clonotypes. Estimated clonotype richness was generally larger for naive than for memory subsets. Sharing across several donors was observed for 4.5% to 6.5% of naive CD4, under 4% of naive CD8, 2.3% of memory CD4, and roughly 0.4% of memory CD8 clonotypes. Sampling was restricted to blood, and TCR repertoires in tissues likely differ from the TCR repertoires found in blood. The small number of donors limited the genetic and exposure-history diversity represented. Even with the large sequencing depth, rarefaction of the sorted-subset datasets indicated that sequencing was incomplete.

CD8 naive samples were obtained by positive selection for CCR7 among CD45RO-negative cells, yielding a CD45RA+CCR7+ population from which TemRA cells were excluded. The donors were healthy, HIV-negative adults with no recently reported acute infections or vaccinations. Every donor was a Caucasian adult living in Nashville, Tennessee, USA. After blood collection by leukapheresis, PBMCs were isolated using Ficoll-Histopaque density gradient centrifugation and then cryopreserved in the vapor phase of liquid nitrogen. Purity and quantity of every magnetically sorted T cell population were checked by analytical flow cytometry. Genomic DNA was isolated from each sorted fraction and quantified by UV absorbance on a Nanodrop 2000c. With regard to this clone: The specificity of this receptor is unknown. No much larger clone is present one base from it, and per-base qualities are unavailable.

TCR CDR3 regions were amplified from genomic DNA by multiplex PCR using the deep immunoSEQ assay. Extracted genomic DNA from each cell subset was spread evenly across all wells of several immunoSEQ 96-well plates, with each plate serving as a replicate. For sorted subsets, each replicate PCR was loaded with 200 to 250 ng genomic DNA, equivalent to some 31,000 T cell genomes. Purified libraries were quantified with a Qubit 3.0 fluorometer, sized on a Bioanalyzer 2100, and re-quantified with the KAPA Library Quantification kit. A separate single-read 150-cycle Illumina NextSeq 550 flow cell was used to sequence each immunoSEQ 96-well plate. Per the original workflow: Because the immunoSEQ output held only junctional sequences and lacked quality scores, the filtering could not match the filtering applied to full-length reads. Sequences were annotated with PyIR, a Python wrapper for IgBLAST v1.9, and V/J genes and CDR3 were assigned using IMGT germline references. Reads were filtered out if the reads had weak V/J assignments (E-value above 1e-6), no CDR3, stop codons, out-of-frame junctions, or ambiguous translated residues. V3J clonotypes were defined by identical inferred V gene, J gene, and CDR3 amino acid sequence. To compute the percentage overlap between repertoires, the number of shared unique clonotypes was divided by the size of the smaller repertoire. Repertoire richness was assessed with RTK rarefaction, the Chao1 estimator, and Recon v2.1 estimates of unobserved clonotypes. For all TCRbeta clonotypes obtained by the gDNA method from a handful of donors, generation probabilities were computed with OLGA. TCRdb mirrors the immuneACCESS table, restricted to in-frame sequences. Some clones are absent from its copies; in checked studies, under half trace to an unresolved V gene, and the reason for the others is unknown. Clonal size and the V and J genes are those of that table, whereas D and trimming came from the DNA. The sample contains about 2.1 million clones, more than 85% of them found a single time. Approximately 1.7% of the sample belongs to the ten largest clones.

Taken from the germline V gene, the CDR1 and CDR2 loops are ENHRY and SYGVKD. Trimming takes 2 bases from V and 8 bases from J, and the germline ends sit 16 bases apart. From its cysteine to its phenylalanine, the CDR3 spans 15 amino acids. Just CDR3 DNA is preserved here, 45 bases in frame from base 1. The sample taken for sequencing was naive CD8+ T cells from PBMCs. The cell subset or site label here, explained by the study, means: CD45RA+CCR7+. The sequence is built from TRBV10-3 and TRBJ2-1; no D gene can be assigned with confidence. This receptor was obtained from a man aged 18 to 30 in good health. Some clones in this sample may be carry-over from other donors' samples. CDR3 sequence: CAISEDLAALDEQFF. The DNA sequence follows: TGTGCCATCAGTGAGGATCTGGCAGCCTTGGATGAGCAGTTCTTC.